This T cell receptor (beta chain) was sequenced in a study of CD8+CD57+ T cells in acquired aplastic anemia. Across the whole study: The mean DNA yield obtained from sorted CD4+ and CD8+ cells came to 3 to 3.5 ug.

Template material for TCR beta VDJ and CDR3 profiling consisted of genomic DNA. TCRdb ran MiXCR on the reads and lists one entry per CDR3 protein. The table includes approximately 150,000 distinct CDR3 sequences, around 48% detected once. This clonotype was observed many times. The antigen remains undetermined. Study findings and constraints: Patients did not significantly differ from controls in CD8+ Simpson's diversity. Overlapping CD8+ CDR3 repertoires of patients and controls contained approximately 28 shared sequences.

Flow cytometry had shown expanded CD8+CD57+ cells in the patients chosen for sequencing. Every patient was diagnosed with severe acquired aplastic anemia. The material sequenced was sorted CD4+, CD8+, or CD8+CD57+ T cells (not recorded which) from PBMCs. The clonotype comes from a human donor with aplastic anemia.

CDR3 bases: TGTGCCAGCAGCCCAACAGGGTCAGCACCCCTCCACTTT. This encodes CASSPTGSAPLHF. The chain uses TRBV5-4 and TRBJ1-6; perhaps TRBD1 as D (6 bases). Germline V gene sequence: CDR1 SGHNT, CDR2 YYREEE (reference sequence). The CDR3 runs to 13 residues. The V gene lost 4 bases and the J gene lost 11 bases, with 13 bases spanning the gap.